Presented here are 12 T cell receptor beta chains from one specimen sequenced in a study of T-cell memory formation after mild COVID-19 (dated by TCRdb to the early 2020s). Library preparation used 5' RACE. TCRdb shows the sequencer as Illumina NovaSeq 6000. The raw public data were reprocessed by TCRdb itself: fastp quality trimming at Q25, MiXCR clonotype calling, in-frame beta chains only. CDR3 protein sequences are deduplicated, and each keeps its most common genes and DNA. Present in this sample are 350,000 to 500,000 distinct CDR3 sequences, under 20% of which were seen just once. The ten most abundant clones make up 20% to 25% of the sample. The sample taken for sequencing was PBMCs or a T cell subset sorted from them (not recorded which). The origin of the receptors is a man between 18 and 29 years old who had mild COVID-19 (a few samples of this study predate the infection). The sample titles of this study are shuffled in the database, so cell type and time point are left out; the donor was told from shared clones.

This clonotype was seen ten or more times. The chain links TRBV7-3 to TRBJ2-2; 8 bases match TRBD2. Germline V gene sequence: CDR1 SGHTA, CDR2 FQGTGA. The CDR3 is 17 residues long. With V trimmed by 4 bases and J by 3 bases, 10 bases remained unmatched. DNA for the CDR3: TGTGCCAGCAGCTCCCATTCTATTAGCGGGGACACCGGGGAGCTGTTTTTT. This translates into CASSSHSISGDTGELFF.

J is TRBJ2-7 and V is TRBV5-4; no definite D call. V lost 2 bases, J lost 1 base, and 7 bases lay in between. This CDR3 comprises 13 residues. CDR1 is SGHNT and CDR2 is YYREEE in the germline V gene (reference sequence). The CDR3: CASSLLQSYEQYF. The CDR3 nucleotides read TGTGCCAGCAGCTTACTCCAGTCCTACGAGCAGTACTTC.

This clonotype was detected only a few times. The V gene is TRBV4-2, the J gene TRBJ1-6, with D perhaps matching TRBD1 (6 bases). This CDR3 has 16 residues. The germline V gene has CDR1 LGHNA and CDR2 YNFKEQ. Trimming removed 0 bases at V and 5 bases at J, with 11 bases between. Here the CDR3 reads CASSQDAQGHNSPLHF. CDR3 sequence (DNA): TGTGCCAGCAGCCAAGATGCGCAGGGGCATAATTCACCCCTCCACTTT.

CDR3: CSVERQGLGTDTQYF. In DNA, the CDR3 is TGCAGCGTTGAAAGGCAGGGGTTAGGCACAGATACGCAGTATTTT. V usage is TRBV29-1 and J usage is TRBJ2-3; D may be TRBD1 (6 bases). CDR3 length: 15 amino acids. Per germline, CDR1 SQVTM and CDR2 ANQGSEA. V was pared by 2 bases and J by 1 base, with 13 bases between.

The chain combines TRBV4-3 with TRBJ2-2, with D perhaps TRBD2 (6 bases). This CDR3 spans 17 amino acids. Trimming removed 0 bases at V and 7 bases at J, with 18 bases between. Per germline, CDR1 LGHNA and CDR2 YSLEER. The CDR3 DNA reads TGCGCCAGCAGCCAAGAAGGCGGGGCAGGGAGGCACGGGGAGCTGTTTTTT. Protein sequence: CASSQEGGAGRHGELFF.

This chain joins TRBV7-9 and TRBJ1-4; weak D call: TRBD1 (6 bases). This CDR3 comprises 16 residues. Germline V CDR1 and CDR2: SEHNR, FQNEAQ (reference sequence). Trimming took 7 bases from V and 6 from J, leaving 21 bases between them. CDR3 sequence (DNA): TGTGCCAGCACCGCCGGGCAGGGGTATGCCTATGAAAAACTGTTTTTT. Translation gives CASTAGQGYAYEKLFF. The whole variable domain, filled in from reference TRBV7-9 and TRBJ1-4, reads DTGVSQNPRHKITKRGQNVTFRCDPISEHNRLYWYRQTLGQGPEFLTYFQNEAQLEKSRLLSDRFSAERPKGSFSTLEIQRTEQGDSAMYLCASTAGQGYAYEKLFFGSGTQLSVL.

The V and J genes are TRBV20-1 and TRBJ1-1, with 9 bases identical to TRBD1. The CDR3 contains 15 residues. CDR1 is DFQATT and CDR2 is SNEGSKA in the germline V gene (reference sequence). V shed 0 bases, J shed 5 bases, and the junction held 7 bases outside the gene matches. The CDR3: CSARDSGQGLTEAFF. As DNA, the CDR3 is TGCAGTGCTAGAGATAGCGGACAGGGGTTGACTGAAGCTTTCTTT.

This clonotype was found a few times. The chain couples TRBV2 to TRBJ2-7; the match to TRBD1 covers 8 bases. Germline V gene data show CDR1 as SNHLY and CDR2 as FYNNEI. The CDR3 extends over 16 amino acids. V shed 6 bases and J 3 bases; nucleotides not matched to a gene: 13. CDR3 region: CASSDIGTGVFYEQYF. As DNA, the CDR3 is TGTGCCAGCAGCGACATCGGGACAGGAGTCTTCTACGAGCAGTACTTC. The full variable domain, in which reference TRBV2 and TRBJ2-7 provide the parts outside the CDR3, is EPEVTQTPSHQVTQMGQEVILRCVPISNHLYFYWYRQILGQKVEFLVSFYNNEISEKSEIFDDQFSVERPDGSNFTLKIRSTKLEDSAMYFCASSDIGTGVFYEQYFGPGTRLTVT.

This clonotype was counted only a few times. This sequence joins TRBV28 and TRBJ1-3; D not certain. Trimming took off 5 bases at V and 4 bases at J, with 6 bases between the two ends. CDR1 MDHEN and CDR2 SYDVKM come from the germline V gene. The CDR3 spans 12 residues. CDR3 DNA: TGTGCCAGCAGTCTAAAGGGAAACACCATATATTTT. Translation: CASSLKGNTIYF.

There are a few counts of this clonotype. This rearrangement joins TRBV3-1 to TRBJ2-2; 9 bases are a match to TRBD2. The CDR3 has 17 amino acids. In germline, CDR1 is LGHDT, CDR2 YNNKEL (reference sequence). The V gene end was trimmed by 4 bases and the J gene end by 3 bases; junction bases not matched to a gene: 9. The CDR3 here is CASSPLEASGDTGELFF. CDR3 DNA: TGTGCCAGCAGCCCCCTAGAAGCTAGCGGGGACACCGGGGAGCTGTTTTTT.

The J gene is TRBJ1-2, the V gene TRBV5-6, with TRBD1 matching 7 bases. Germline trimming cut 4 bases from V and 4 bases from J; bases unmatched to any gene: 7. CDR1 and CDR2 from the germline V gene are SGHDT and YYEEEE. CDR3 length: 14 amino acids. The CDR3 protein is CASSPTTGFYGYTF. CDR3 sequence (DNA): TGTGCCAGCAGCCCGACGACAGGGTTCTATGGCTACACCTTC.

This clonotype has a count of ten or more. The chain links TRBV7-2 to TRBJ2-1, with 15 bases fitting TRBD2. Germline CDR1 SGHTA, CDR2 FQGNSA. Losses at the gene ends were 5 bases for V and 6 bases for J; bases not matched to a gene: 8. The CDR3 sequence is 17 residues long. CDR3 residues: CASSHIPGLAGGNEQFF. The CDR3 nucleotides are TGTGCCAGCAGCCATATACCGGGACTAGCGGGGGGCAATGAGCAGTTCTTC. Full variable domain (rest looked up from reference TRBV7-2 and TRBJ2-1): GAGVSQSPSNKVTEKGKDVELRCDPISGHTALYWYRQSLGQGLEFLIYFQGNSAPDKSGLPSDRFSAERTGGSVSTLTIQRTQQEDSAVYLCASSHIPGLAGGNEQFFGPGTRLTVL.